The clone carrying this T cell receptor (beta chain) has ten or more counts. As yet, its antigen is unknown. The germline gives CDR1 SNHLY, CDR2 FYNNEI. The V gene lost 3 bases and the J gene lost 9 bases, with 15 bases spanning the gap. CDR3 length: 15 residues. This sample was taken from a study of spatial heterogeneity in lung cancer. Whole-study context: TCR and UMI combinations that were unique each appeared, on average, more than ten times in raw reads.

Study-wide findings and caveats: Counts of expanded intratumoral alpha and beta TCRs tracked tumor mutation counts. Estimated TCR-seq coverage of tumor T cells was only roughly 7% for alpha chains. For beta chains, the corresponding estimate was about 13%.

Time point in this sample: sample taken at primary tumor resection. A total of roughly 72 untreated early-stage non-small cell lung cancer patients served as donors. Tumor, nontumor lung or frozen PBMC supplied whole RNA that was sequenced unsorted. MiXCR, run by TCRdb on the 5' RACE reads, gives a single entry per CDR3 protein. The repertoire holds some 15,000 distinct CDR3 sequences, with 4.7% as singletons. V is TRBV2 and J is TRBJ1-6; no clear D gene. This clonotype was sampled from a female donor with early-stage non-small cell lung cancer. The sequenced sample was lung tumor tissue, obtained at surgery. CDR3 sequence (DNA): TGTGCCAGCAGTGACCCGACGGAGGCGAGTTCACCCCTCCACTTT. Its translation is CASSDPTEASSPLHF.